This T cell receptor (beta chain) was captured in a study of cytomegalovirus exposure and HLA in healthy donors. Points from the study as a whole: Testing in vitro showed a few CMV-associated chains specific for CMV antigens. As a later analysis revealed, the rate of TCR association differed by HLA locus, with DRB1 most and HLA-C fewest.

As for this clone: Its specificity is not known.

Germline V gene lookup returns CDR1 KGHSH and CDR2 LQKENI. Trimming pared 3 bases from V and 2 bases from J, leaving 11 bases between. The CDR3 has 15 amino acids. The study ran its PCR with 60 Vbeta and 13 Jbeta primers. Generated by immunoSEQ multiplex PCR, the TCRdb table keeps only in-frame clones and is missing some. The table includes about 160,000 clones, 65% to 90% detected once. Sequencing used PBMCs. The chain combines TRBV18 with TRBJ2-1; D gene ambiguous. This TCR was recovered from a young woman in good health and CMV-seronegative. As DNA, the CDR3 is TGTGCCAGCTCACCCCCAATGGCACCCTACAATGAGCAGTTCTTC. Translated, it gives CASSPPMAPYNEQFF.